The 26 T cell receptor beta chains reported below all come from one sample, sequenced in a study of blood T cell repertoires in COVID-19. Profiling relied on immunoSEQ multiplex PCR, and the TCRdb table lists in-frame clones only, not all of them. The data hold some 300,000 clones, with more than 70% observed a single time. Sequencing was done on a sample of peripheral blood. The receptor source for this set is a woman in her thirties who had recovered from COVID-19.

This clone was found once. This CDR3 is CASSPNTPPLRETQYF. CDR3 DNA: TGTGCCAGCAGCCCGAATACCCCCCCGCTGAGGGAGACCCAGTACTTC. This chain joins TRBV7-2 and TRBJ2-5; no clear D gene. CDR3 size: 16 residues. Trimming removed 5 bases at V and 5 bases at J, with 21 bases between. CDR1 is SGHTA and CDR2 is FQGNSA in the germline V gene.

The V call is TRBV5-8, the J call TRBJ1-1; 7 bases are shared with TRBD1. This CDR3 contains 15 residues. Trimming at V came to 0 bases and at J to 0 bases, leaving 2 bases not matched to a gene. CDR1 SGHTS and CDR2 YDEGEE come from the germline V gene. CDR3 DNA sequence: TGTGCCAGCAGCTTGGAGGGGGCGATGAACACTGAAGCTTTCTTT. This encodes CASSLEGAMNTEAFF.

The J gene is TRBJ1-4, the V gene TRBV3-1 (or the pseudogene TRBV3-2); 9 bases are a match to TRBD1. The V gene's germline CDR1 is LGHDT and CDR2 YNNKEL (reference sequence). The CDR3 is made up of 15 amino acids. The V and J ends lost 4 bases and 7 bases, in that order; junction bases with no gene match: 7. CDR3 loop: CASSLGGTGTEKLFF. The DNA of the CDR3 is TGTGCCAGCAGCCTGGGGGGGACAGGGACTGAAAAACTGTTTTTT.

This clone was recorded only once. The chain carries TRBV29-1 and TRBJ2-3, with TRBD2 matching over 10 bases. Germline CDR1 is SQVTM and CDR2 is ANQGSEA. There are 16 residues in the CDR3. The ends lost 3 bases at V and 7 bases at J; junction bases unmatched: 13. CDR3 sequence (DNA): TGCAGCGTTGACCGAGGACCAGCGGGGGGGCCAAATACGCAGTATTTT. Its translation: CSVDRGPAGGPNTQYF.

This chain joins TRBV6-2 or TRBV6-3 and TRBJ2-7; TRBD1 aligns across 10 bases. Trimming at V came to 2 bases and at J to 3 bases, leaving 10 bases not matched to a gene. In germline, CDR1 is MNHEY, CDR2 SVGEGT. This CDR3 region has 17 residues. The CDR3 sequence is CASSYPAQDRGVYEQYF. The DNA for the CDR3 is TGTGCCAGCAGTTACCCAGCCCAGGACAGGGGGGTCTACGAGCAGTACTTC.

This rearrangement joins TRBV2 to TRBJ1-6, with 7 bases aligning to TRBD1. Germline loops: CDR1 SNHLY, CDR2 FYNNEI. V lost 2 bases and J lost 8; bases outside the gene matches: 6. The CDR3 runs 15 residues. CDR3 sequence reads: CASSESGTAYSPLHF. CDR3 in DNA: TGTGCCAGCAGTGAATCTGGGACAGCTTATTCACCCCTCCACTTT.

The CDR3 sequence: CASRTGTNTGELFF. DNA for the CDR3: TGCGCCAGCAGGACAGGGACGAACACCGGGGAGCTGTTTTTT. The chain joins TRBV5-1 to TRBJ2-2; 7 nucleotides match TRBD1. Trimming cost V 5 bases and J 0 bases; bases outside gene matches: 1. CDR3 length equals 14 residues. Looked up from germline, CDR1 is SGHRS and CDR2 is YFSETQ.

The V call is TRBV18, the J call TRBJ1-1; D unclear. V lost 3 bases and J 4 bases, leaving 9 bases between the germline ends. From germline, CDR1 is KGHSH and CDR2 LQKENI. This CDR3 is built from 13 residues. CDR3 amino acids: CASSPYGATEAFF. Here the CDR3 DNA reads TGTGCCAGCTCACCGTACGGTGCCACTGAAGCTTTCTTT.

The CDR3 sequence is CASSSGAAPRHNEKLFF. The CDR3 region has the DNA TGTGCCAGCAGTTCAGGGGCCGCACCCCGTCATAATGAAAAACTGTTTTTT. The chain uses TRBV28 and TRBJ1-4; maybe TRBD1 (6 bases). The CDR3 contains 17 residues. V lost 4 bases and J lost 4, with 19 bases in between. Per germline, CDR1 MDHEN and CDR2 SYDVKM.

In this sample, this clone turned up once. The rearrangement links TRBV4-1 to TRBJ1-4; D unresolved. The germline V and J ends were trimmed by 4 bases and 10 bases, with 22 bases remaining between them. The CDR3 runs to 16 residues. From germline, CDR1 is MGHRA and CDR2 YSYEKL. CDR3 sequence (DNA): TGCGCCAGCAGCCCATTGGATATGTGGCCGAGGGCAAAACTGTTTTTT. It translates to CASSPLDMWPRAKLFF.

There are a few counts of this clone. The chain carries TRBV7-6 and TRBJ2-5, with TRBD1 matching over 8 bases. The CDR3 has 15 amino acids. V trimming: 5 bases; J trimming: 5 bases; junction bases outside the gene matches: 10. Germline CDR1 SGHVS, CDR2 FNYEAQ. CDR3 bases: TGTGCCAGCAGCCCCCGACAGGGGTGGTCGGAGACCCAGTACTTC. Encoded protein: CASSPRQGWSETQYF.

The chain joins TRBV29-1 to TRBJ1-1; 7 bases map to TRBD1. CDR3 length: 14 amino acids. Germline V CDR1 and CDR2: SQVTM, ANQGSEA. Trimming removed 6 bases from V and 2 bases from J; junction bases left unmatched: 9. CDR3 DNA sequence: TGCAGCGTCGCCGTACAGGGGTTAAACACTGAAGCTTTCTTT. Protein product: CSVAVQGLNTEAFF.

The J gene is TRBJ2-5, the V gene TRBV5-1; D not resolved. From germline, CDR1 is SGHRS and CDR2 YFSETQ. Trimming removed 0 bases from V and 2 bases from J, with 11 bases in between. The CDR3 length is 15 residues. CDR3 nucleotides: TGCGCCAGCAGCTTGGCCTGGTCAGTACAAGAGACCCAGTACTTC. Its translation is CASSLAWSVQETQYF.

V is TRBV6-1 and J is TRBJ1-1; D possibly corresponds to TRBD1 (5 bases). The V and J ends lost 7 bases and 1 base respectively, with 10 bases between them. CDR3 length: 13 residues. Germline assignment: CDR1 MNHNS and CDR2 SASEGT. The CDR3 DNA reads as TGTGCCAGCATTCGGACACGGAACACTGAAGCTTTCTTT. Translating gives CASIRTRNTEAFF.

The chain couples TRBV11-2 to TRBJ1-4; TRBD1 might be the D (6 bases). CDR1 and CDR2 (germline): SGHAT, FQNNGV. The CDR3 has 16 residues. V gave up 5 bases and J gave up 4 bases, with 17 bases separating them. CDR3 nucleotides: TGTGCCAGCAGCCCTAACCCGACAGGCCTTAATGAAAAACTGTTTTTT. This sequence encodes CASSPNPTGLNEKLFF.

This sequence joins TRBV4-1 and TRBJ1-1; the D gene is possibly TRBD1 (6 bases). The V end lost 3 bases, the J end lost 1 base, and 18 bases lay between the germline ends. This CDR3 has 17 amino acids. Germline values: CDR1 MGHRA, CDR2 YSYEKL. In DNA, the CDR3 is TGCGCCAGCAGCCACCGTGTTCGGGGGGCTGGGAACACTGAAGCTTTCTTT. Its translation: CASSHRVRGAGNTEAFF.

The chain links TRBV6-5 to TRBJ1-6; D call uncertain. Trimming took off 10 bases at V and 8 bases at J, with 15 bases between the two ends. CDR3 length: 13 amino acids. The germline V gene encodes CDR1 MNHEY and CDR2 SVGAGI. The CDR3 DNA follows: TGTGCCACCCACCCTGGGAGCGATTCACCCCTCCACTTT. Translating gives CATHPGSDSPLHF.

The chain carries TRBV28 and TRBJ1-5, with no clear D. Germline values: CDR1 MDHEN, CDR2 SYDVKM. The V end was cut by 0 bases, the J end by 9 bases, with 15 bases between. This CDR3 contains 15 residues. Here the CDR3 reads CASSLWRGNHGPQHF. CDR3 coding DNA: TGTGCCAGCAGTTTATGGCGGGGAAATCATGGGCCCCAGCATTTT.

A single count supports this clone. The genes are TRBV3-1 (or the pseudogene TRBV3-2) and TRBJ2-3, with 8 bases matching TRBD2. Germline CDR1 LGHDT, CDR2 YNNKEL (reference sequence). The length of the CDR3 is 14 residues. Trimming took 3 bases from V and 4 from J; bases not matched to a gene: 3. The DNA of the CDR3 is TGTGCCAGCAGCCAGTTAGCGGGGCCAGATACGCAGTATTTT. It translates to CASSQLAGPDTQYF.

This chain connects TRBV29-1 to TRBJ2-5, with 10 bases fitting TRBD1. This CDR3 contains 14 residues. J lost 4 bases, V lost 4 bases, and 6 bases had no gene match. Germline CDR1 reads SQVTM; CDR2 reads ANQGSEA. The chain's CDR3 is CSVARQGAGETQYF. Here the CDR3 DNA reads TGCAGCGTTGCCCGACAGGGGGCAGGAGAGACCCAGTACTTC. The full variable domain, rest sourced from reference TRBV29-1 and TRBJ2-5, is SAVISQKPSRDICQRGTSLTIQCQVDSQVTMMFWYRQQPGQSLTLIATANQGSEATYESGFVIDKFPISRPNLTFSTLTVSNMSPEDSSIYLCSVARQGAGETQYFGPGTRLLVL.

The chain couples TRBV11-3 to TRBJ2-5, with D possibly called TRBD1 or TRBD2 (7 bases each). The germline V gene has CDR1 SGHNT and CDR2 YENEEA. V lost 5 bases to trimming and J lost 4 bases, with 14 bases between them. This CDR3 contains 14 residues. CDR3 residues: CASSLGGGGETQYF. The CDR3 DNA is TGTGCCAGCAGCCTAGGGGGCGGGGGAGAGACCCAGTACTTC.

The CDR3 protein is CASGPRTGSSYNSPLHF. In nucleotides, the CDR3 is TGTGCTAGTGGCCCTCGGACGGGAAGCTCCTATAATTCACCCCTCCACTTT. The chain couples TRBV12-5 to TRBJ1-6; D gene uncertain. V was clipped by 6 bases and J by 0 bases, with 15 bases between them. The CDR3 runs to 17 residues. CDR1 and CDR2 (germline): LGHNT, FRNRAP. Drawing the rest from reference TRBV12-5 and TRBJ1-6, the complete variable domain is DARVTQTPRHKVTEMGQEVTMRCQPILGHNTVFWYRQTMMQGLELLAYFRNRAPLDDSGMPKDRFSAEMPDATLATLKIQPSEPRDSAVYFCASGPRTGSSYNSPLHFGNGTRLTVT.

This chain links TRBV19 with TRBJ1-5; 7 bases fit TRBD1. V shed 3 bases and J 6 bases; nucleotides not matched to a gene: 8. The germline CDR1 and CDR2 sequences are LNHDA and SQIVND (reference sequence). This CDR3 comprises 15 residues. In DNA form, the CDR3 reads TGTGCCAGTAGTATCGGACAGGCAGGCGGTCAGCCCCAGCATTTT. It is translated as CASSIGQAGGQPQHF.

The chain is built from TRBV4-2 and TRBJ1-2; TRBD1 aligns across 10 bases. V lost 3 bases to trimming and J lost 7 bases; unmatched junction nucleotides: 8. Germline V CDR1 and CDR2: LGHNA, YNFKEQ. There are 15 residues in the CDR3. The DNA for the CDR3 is TGTGCCAGCAGCCAGGGGACAGGGGTCGCTGGTGGCTACACCTTC. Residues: CASSQGTGVAGGYTF.

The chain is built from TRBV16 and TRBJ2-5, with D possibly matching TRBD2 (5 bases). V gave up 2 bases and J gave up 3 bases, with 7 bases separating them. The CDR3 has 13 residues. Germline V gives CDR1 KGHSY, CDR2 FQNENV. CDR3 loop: CASSQREKETQYF. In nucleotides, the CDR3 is TGTGCCAGCAGCCAACGGGAAAAAGAGACCCAGTACTTC.

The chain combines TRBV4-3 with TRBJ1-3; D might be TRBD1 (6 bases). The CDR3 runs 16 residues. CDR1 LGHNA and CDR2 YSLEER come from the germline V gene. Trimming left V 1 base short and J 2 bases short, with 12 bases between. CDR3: CASSQGGGAPGNTIYF. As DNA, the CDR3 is TGCGCCAGCAGCCAAGGAGGGGGGGCGCCTGGAAACACCATATATTTT.